Presented here are 13 T cell receptor beta chains from one specimen sequenced in a study of OX40 agonist ivuxolimab in advanced cancers. Libraries were built with the immunoSEQ multiplex PCR assay. TCRdb obtained this table from immuneACCESS and retained in-frame rearrangements with V and J assigned. These tables miss some clones; where compared with another copy, unresolved V genes account for less than half of the shortfall, and the remainder is unexplained. In all, the sample holds under 80,000 clones, and around 88% of those were seen once. The ten largest make up 2% to 2.5% of the sample. This material consisted of CD4+ or CD8+ T cells sorted from blood, taken in a trial of the OX40 agonist ivuxolimab. Every receptor here comes from an adult with an advanced solid tumor such as melanoma, head and neck, liver or kidney cancer.

In its sample, this clone was seen a few times. The rearrangement links TRBV15 to TRBJ2-5; TRBD1 aligns across 11 bases. The J segment lost 4 bases and the V segment lost 0 bases, leaving 4 bases of the junction unmatched. This CDR3 spans 16 amino acids. CDR1 LNHNV and CDR2 YYDKDF come from the germline V gene (reference sequence). Here the CDR3 DNA reads TGTGCCACCAGCAGAGAACGGACAGGGGGCACAGAGACCCAGTACTTC. As protein: CATSRERTGGTETQYF.

The chain couples TRBV7-9 to TRBJ1-6, with unresolved D. V was trimmed by 3 bases and J by 6 bases, leaving 6 bases between them. Germline values: CDR1 SEHNR, CDR2 FQNEAQ (reference sequence). CDR3 length equals 13 residues. Here the CDR3 DNA reads TGTGCCAGCAGCTTTAACAGTAATTCACCCCTCCACTTT. It translates to CASSFNSNSPLHF. The full variable domain, in which reference TRBV7-9 and TRBJ1-6 provide the parts outside the CDR3, is DTGVSQNPRHKITKRGQNVTFRCDPISEHNRLYWYRQTLGQGPEFLTYFQNEAQLEKSRLLSDRFSAERPKGSFSTLEIQRTEQGDSAMYLCASSFNSNSPLHFGNGTRLTVT.

The chain uses TRBV30 and TRBJ2-1, with no clear D. Trimming took 0 bases from V and 8 from J, leaving 8 bases between them. The CDR3 runs 12 residues. Germline lookup yields CDR1 GTSNPN and CDR2 SVGIG (reference sequence). Written as DNA, the CDR3 is TGTGCCTGGAGTGTAACCCGTTATGAGCAGTTCTTC. Translating gives CAWSVTRYEQFF.

The rearrangement links TRBV6-5 to TRBJ2-7; D might be TRBD2 (6 bases). The CDR3 consists of 15 residues. Germline lookup yields CDR1 MNHEY and CDR2 SVGAGI. V lost 6 bases and J 0 bases, leaving 15 bases between the germline ends. CDR3 nucleotide sequence: TGTGCCAGCAGCCGCGAGGAGCGGGTCTCCTACGAGCAGTACTTC. As protein: CASSREERVSYEQYF.

This clone came up a few times. The chain recombines TRBV12-5 with TRBJ1-1; D is unclear. In germline, CDR1 is LGHNT, CDR2 FRNRAP. Trimming cost V 4 bases and J 3 bases, with 6 bases left between them. The CDR3 extends over 12 amino acids. The CDR3 spells CASGSTDTEAFF. The CDR3 region has the DNA TGTGCTAGTGGTTCTACAGACACTGAAGCTTTCTTT.

The V gene is TRBV18, the J gene TRBJ2-7; D unclear. CDR1 is KGHSH and CDR2 is LQKENI in the germline V gene. The CDR3 runs to 14 residues. V lost 3 bases to trimming and J lost 4 bases, with 13 bases between them. Written as DNA, the CDR3 is TGTGCCAGCTCACCGCCTTTGGGGAAGTACGAGCAGTACTTC. Its translation is CASSPPLGKYEQYF.

This chain links TRBV2 with TRBJ2-3; D may be TRBD2 (7 bases). The CDR3 covers 15 residues. With 4 bases removed from V and 6 bases from J, the gap between germline ends came to 17 bases. CDR1 is SNHLY, CDR2 FYNNEI, per germline. The CDR3 region is CASSVGGGQGDTQYF. In nucleotides, the CDR3 is TGTGCCAGCAGTGTTGGCGGGGGACAAGGCGATACGCAGTATTTT.

This sequence joins TRBV18 and TRBJ2-5; 14 bases align to TRBD2. J was trimmed by 2 bases and V by 0 bases; bases with no gene match: 2. Germline V gene sequence: CDR1 KGHSH, CDR2 LQKENI. The CDR3 consists of 17 residues. The chain's CDR3 is CASSPPRTSGGQETQYF. The CDR3 nucleotides are TGTGCCAGCTCACCACCCAGGACTAGCGGGGGGCAAGAGACCCAGTACTTC.

This clone occurred a few times. The chain uses TRBV4-2 and TRBJ2-4; D is unresolved. Trimming left V 6 bases short and J 5 bases short, with 5 bases between. There are 11 residues in the CDR3. Per germline, CDR1 LGHNA and CDR2 YNFKEQ. DNA for the CDR3: TGTGCCAGCAGTGAGGAAAACATTCAGTACTTC. It yields the protein CASSEENIQYF.

This clone was seen only once. This rearrangement joins TRBV6-6 to TRBJ1-2, with TRBD1 matching over 10 bases. The CDR3 sequence is 14 residues long. Germline V CDR1 and CDR2: MNHNY, SVGAGI (reference sequence). Trimming at V came to 5 bases and at J to 6 bases, leaving 6 bases not matched to a gene. Here the CDR3 DNA reads TGTGCCAGCAGTCGACGGGGGACAGGGGATGGCTACACCTTC. It translates to CASSRRGTGDGYTF.

V gene TRBV7-3 combines with J gene TRBJ2-7; 12 bases map to TRBD2. The CDR3 sequence is 14 residues long. CDR1 is SGHTA, CDR2 FQGTGA, per germline. J was trimmed by 4 bases and V by 5 bases; bases with no gene match: 3. This CDR3 reads CASSLAGGQYEQYF. The CDR3 nucleotides are TGTGCCAGCAGCCTAGCGGGAGGGCAATACGAGCAGTACTTC.

The genes are TRBV7-2 and TRBJ2-3, with 7 bases matching TRBD2. The ends lost 1 base at V and 0 bases at J; junction bases unmatched: 7. In germline, CDR1 is SGHTA, CDR2 FQGNSA. This CDR3 is 17 amino acids long. In DNA form, the CDR3 reads TGTGCCAGCAGCTTAGGGGGGGGACCGTCTAGCACAGATACGCAGTATTTT. Its translation: CASSLGGGPSSTDTQYF.

This clone was observed a single time. V and J are TRBV5-1 and TRBJ2-7; D is perhaps TRBD2 (6 bases). The CDR3 extends over 15 amino acids. V lost 1 base, J lost 2 bases, and 13 bases lay in between. Germline V gives CDR1 SGHRS, CDR2 YFSETQ. The CDR3 region is CASSLSGGRAYEQYF. The CDR3, as DNA: TGCGCCAGCAGCTTGTCCGGGGGTCGGGCCTACGAGCAGTACTTC.